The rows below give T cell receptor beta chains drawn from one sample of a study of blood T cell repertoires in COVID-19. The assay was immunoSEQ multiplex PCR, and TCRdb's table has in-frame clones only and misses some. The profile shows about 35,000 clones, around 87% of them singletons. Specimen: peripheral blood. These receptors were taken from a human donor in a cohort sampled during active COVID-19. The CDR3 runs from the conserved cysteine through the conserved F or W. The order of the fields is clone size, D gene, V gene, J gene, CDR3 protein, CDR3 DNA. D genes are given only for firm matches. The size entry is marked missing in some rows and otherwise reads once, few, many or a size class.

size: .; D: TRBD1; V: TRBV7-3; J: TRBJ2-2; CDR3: CASSKQGAANTGELFF; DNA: TGTGCCAGCAGCAAACAGGGGGCGGCGAACACCGGGGAGCTGTTTTTT
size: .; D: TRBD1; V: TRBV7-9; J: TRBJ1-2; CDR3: CASSLQAVPGGGYTF; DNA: TGTGCCAGCAGCTTACAGGCCGTGCCAGGGGGAGGCTACACCTTC
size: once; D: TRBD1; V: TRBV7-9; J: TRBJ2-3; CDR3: CASSPPRQGGSTDTQYF; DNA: TGTGCCAGCAGCCCCCCGCGACAGGGGGGCAGCACAGATACGCAGTATTTT
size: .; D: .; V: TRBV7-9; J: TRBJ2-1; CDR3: CASSLQGPSYNEQFF; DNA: TGTGCCAGCAGCTTACAGGGGCCCTCCTACAATGAGCAGTTCTTC
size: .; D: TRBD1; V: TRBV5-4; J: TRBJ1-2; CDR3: CASSFGTGDSYGYTF; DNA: TGTGCCAGCAGCTTCGGGACAGGGGACAGCTATGGCTACACCTTC
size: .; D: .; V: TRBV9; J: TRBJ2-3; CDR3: CASSPTPGTDTQYF; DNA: TGTGCCAGCAGCCCCACCCCGGGCACAGATACGCAGTATTTT
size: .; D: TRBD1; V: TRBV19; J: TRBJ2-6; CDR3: CASADRIPSGANVLTF; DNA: TGTGCCAGCGCGGACAGGATTCCCTCTGGGGCCAACGTCCTGACTTTC
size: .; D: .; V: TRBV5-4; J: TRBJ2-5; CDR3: CASSPPGETQYF; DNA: TGTGCCAGCAGCCCCCCGGGAGAGACCCAGTACTTC
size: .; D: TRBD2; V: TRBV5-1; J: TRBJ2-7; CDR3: CASQATSGGYEQYF; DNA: TGCGCCTCCCAAGCGACTAGCGGGGGCTACGAGCAGTACTTC
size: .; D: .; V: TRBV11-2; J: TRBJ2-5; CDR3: CASSIGAVQETQYF; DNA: TGTGCCAGCAGCATTGGGGCGGTCCAAGAGACCCAGTACTTC
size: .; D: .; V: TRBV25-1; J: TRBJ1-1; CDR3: CASSKQGQTEAFF; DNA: TGTGCCAGCAGTAAACAGGGTCAGACTGAAGCTTTCTTT
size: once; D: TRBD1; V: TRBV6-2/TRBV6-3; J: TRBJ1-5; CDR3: CASSYGQGTQPQHF; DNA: TGTGCCAGCAGTTATGGACAGGGGACTCAGCCCCAGCATTTT
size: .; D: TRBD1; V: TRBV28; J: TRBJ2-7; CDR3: CASSPSRGPISYEQYF; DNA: TGTGCCAGCAGTCCTTCCAGGGGGCCGATATCCTACGAGCAGTACTTC
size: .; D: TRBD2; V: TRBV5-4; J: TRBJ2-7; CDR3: CASSTSGGPYEQYF; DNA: TGTGCCAGCAGCACCAGCGGGGGGCCCTACGAGCAGTACTTC
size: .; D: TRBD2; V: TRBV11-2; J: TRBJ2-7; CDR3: CASSKGLAGAYEQYF; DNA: TGTGCCAGCAGCAAGGGACTAGCGGGGGCCTACGAGCAGTACTTC
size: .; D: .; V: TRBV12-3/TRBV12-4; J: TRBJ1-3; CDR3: CASSRQGNTIYF; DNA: TGTGCCAGCAGTCGACAGGGAAACACCATATATTTT
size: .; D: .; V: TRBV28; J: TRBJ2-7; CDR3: CASSFVGFRGEQYF; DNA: TGTGCCAGCAGTTTCGTAGGGTTTCGGGGCGAGCAGTACTTC
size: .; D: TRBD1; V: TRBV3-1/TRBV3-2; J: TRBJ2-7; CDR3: CASSLGQHYEQYF; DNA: TGTGCCAGCAGCCTGGGACAGCACTACGAGCAGTACTTC
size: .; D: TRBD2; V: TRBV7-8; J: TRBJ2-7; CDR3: CASSPREGRPYEQYF; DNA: TGTGCCAGCAGCCCGCGGGAGGGCCGACCCTACGAGCAGTACTTC
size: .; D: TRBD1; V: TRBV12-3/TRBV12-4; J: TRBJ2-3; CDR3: CASRSLQGNTQYF; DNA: TGTGCCAGCAGGTCGTTACAGGGGAATACGCAGTATTTT
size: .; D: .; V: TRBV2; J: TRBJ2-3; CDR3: CASSGELSDTQYF; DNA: TGTGCCAGCAGTGGCGAGCTCTCAGATACGCAGTATTTT
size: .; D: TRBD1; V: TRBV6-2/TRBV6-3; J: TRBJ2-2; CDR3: CASSRRQGPNTGELFF; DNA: TGTGCCAGCAGCCGGAGACAGGGCCCGAACACCGGGGAGCTGTTTTTT
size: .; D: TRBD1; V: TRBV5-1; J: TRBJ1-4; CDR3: CASSLGTTGGNEKLFF; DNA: TGCGCCAGCAGCTTGGGGACGACAGGGGGGAATGAAAAACTGTTTTTT
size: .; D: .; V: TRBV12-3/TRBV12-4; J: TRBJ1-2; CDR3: CASRQTGRGYTF; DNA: TGTGCCAGCAGGCAAACAGGGCGAGGCTACACCTTC
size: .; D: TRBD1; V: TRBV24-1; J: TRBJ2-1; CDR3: CATGGQGAGSNEQFF; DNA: TGTGCCACCGGGGGACAGGGGGCTGGTAGTAATGAGCAGTTCTTC
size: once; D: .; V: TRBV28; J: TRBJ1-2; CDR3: CASTENRVSYGYTF; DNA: TGTGCCAGCACTGAAAACAGGGTGAGCTATGGCTACACCTTC
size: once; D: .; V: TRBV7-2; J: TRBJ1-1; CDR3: CASSFTGLGDTEAFF; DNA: TGTGCCAGCAGCTTTACAGGGCTAGGGGACACTGAAGCTTTCTTT
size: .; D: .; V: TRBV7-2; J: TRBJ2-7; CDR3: CASSFSGRSYEQYF; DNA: TGTGCCAGCAGCTTCTCCGGTCGCTCCTACGAGCAGTACTTC
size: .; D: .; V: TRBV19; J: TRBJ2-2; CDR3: CASSMRSEGGELFF; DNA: TGTGCCAGTAGTATGAGGTCGGAGGGCGGGGAGCTGTTTTTT
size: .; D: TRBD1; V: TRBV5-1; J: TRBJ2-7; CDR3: CASSPYGGTGAYEQYF; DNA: TGCGCCAGCAGCCCTTATGGCGGGACAGGGGCCTACGAGCAGTACTTC
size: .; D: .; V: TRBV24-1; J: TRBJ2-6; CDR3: CATSDRGASSGANVLTF; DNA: TGTGCCACCAGTGATCGCGGGGCCTCCTCTGGGGCCAACGTCCTGACTTTC
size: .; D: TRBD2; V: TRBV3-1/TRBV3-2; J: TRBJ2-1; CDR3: CASSQDLYGGTGRWFF; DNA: TGTGCCAGCAGCCAAGATCTCTACGGGGGGACTGGCCGCTGGTTCTTC
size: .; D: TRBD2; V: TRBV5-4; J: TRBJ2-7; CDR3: CASSQDSSGGTYEQYF; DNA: TGTGCCAGCAGCCAGGATAGTAGCGGGGGAACCTACGAGCAGTACTTC
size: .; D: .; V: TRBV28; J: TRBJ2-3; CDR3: CASSSSLTDTQYF; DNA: TGTGCCAGCAGTTCTTCCCTCACAGATACGCAGTATTTT
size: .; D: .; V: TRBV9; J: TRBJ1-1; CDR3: CASSPPLGRVSNTEAFF; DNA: TGTGCCAGCAGCCCCCCGTTAGGCAGGGTCTCGAACACTGAAGCTTTCTTT
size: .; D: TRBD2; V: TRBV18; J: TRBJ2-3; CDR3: CASSPSTSGPARGQYF; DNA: TGTGCCAGCTCACCATCTACTAGCGGGCCAGCTCGGGGGCAGTATTTT
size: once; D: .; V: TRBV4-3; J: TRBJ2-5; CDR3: CASRGVDYYQETQYF; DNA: TGCGCCAGCCGCGGGGTAGACTACTACCAAGAGACCCAGTACTTC
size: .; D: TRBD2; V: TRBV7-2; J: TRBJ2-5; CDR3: CASSLSGGAWETQYF; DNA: TGTGCCAGCAGTCTTAGCGGGGGGGCCTGGGAGACCCAGTACTTC
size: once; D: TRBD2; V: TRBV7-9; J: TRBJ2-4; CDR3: CASSLSGGKNIQYF; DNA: TGTGCCAGCAGCTTATCGGGAGGCAAAAACATTCAGTACTTC
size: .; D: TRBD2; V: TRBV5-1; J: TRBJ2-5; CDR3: CASSPRTSGGAGRETQYF; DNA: TGCGCCAGCAGCCCCCGGACTAGCGGGGGGGCCGGGCGGGAGACCCAGTACTTC
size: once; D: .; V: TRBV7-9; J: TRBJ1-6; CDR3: CASSLQGGNSPLHF; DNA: TGTGCCAGCAGCCTACAGGGAGGGAATTCACCCCTCCACTTT
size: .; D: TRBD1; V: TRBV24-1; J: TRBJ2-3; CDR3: CATSDPGQGSTDTQYF; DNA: TGTGCCACCAGTGACCCCGGACAGGGGAGCACAGATACGCAGTATTTT
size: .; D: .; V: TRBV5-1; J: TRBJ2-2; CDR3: CASSLAHTGELFF; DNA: TGCGCCAGCAGCCTAGCGCACACCGGGGAGCTGTTTTTT
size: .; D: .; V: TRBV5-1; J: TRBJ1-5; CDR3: CASSLVGGNQPQHF; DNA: TGCGCCAGCAGCTTGGTGGGAGGCAATCAGCCCCAGCATTTT
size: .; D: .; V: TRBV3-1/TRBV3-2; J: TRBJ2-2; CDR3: CASRPGLITGELFF; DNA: TGTGCCAGCAGGCCGGGACTTATTACCGGGGAGCTGTTTTTT
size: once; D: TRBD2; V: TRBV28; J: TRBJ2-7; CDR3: CASSLAGGQKEQYF; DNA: TGTGCCAGTTCACTAGCGGGGGGGCAGAAGGAGCAGTACTTC
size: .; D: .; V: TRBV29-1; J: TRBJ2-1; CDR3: CSVDDRYNEQFF; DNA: TGCAGCGTTGATGACAGATACAATGAGCAGTTCTTC
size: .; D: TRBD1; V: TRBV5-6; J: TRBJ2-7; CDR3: CASSQQTGGRPYEQYF; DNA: TGTGCCAGCAGCCAGCAGACAGGGGGGAGACCCTACGAGCAGTACTTC
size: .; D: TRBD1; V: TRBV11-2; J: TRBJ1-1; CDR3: CASSSGQGASEAFF; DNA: TGTGCCAGCAGCTCGGGACAGGGGGCTTCTGAAGCTTTCTTT
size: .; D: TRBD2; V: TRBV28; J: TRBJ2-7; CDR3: CASSLGGATLSYEQYF; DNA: TGTGCCAGCAGTTTGGGAGGGGCCACCCTCTCCTACGAGCAGTACTTC
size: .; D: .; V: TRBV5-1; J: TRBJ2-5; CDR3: CASSLDMPGNQETQYF; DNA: TGCGCCAGCAGCTTGGACATGCCAGGAAACCAAGAGACCCAGTACTTC
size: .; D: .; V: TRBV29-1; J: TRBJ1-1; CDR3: CTGVENTEAFF; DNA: TGCACGGGGGTCGAGAACACTGAAGCTTTCTTT
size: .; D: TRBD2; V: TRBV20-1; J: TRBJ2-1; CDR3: CSGAGNNEQFF; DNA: TGCAGTGGAGCGGGGAACAATGAGCAGTTCTTC